What follows are 17 T cell receptor beta chains derived from one specimen sequenced in a study of metastatic and nonmetastatic thyroid tumors. TCRdb re-called the PCR reads with MiXCR. The sample comprises 75,000 to 95,000 clones, over 9.5% of which are singletons, and about 10% rests with the top ten. Patients were all untreated before their thyroid surgery. The sequencing input was blood. The receptors come from a female donor with papillary thyroid cancer or a benign thyroid nodule (not recorded which). Some clones in this sample may be carry-over from other donors' samples.

This clone was picked up many times. J is TRBJ2-7 and V is TRBV27; D gene ambiguous. The germline V and J ends were trimmed by 5 bases and 0 bases, with 11 bases remaining between them. The CDR3 length is 14 residues. Germline assignment: CDR1 MNHEY and CDR2 SMNVEV (reference sequence). CDR3 residues: CASSKQADSYEQYF. The DNA for the CDR3 is TGTGCCAGCAGTAAGCAGGCAGACTCCTACGAGCAGTACTTC.

This clone was counted many times. This rearrangement joins TRBV27 to TRBJ1-2; a possible D gene is TRBD1 (5 bases). The CDR3 covers 14 residues. Germline CDR1 and CDR2: MNHEY and SMNVEV (reference sequence). V was trimmed by 6 bases and J by 4 bases, leaving 15 bases between them. The DNA of the CDR3 is TGTGCCAGCAGCGCGTCCTGGGGGACCTATGGCTACACCTTC. Amino acids: CASSASWGTYGYTF.

This clone was seen at least ten times. The chain has TRBV6-2 or TRBV6-3 and TRBJ2-7; D gene unclear. Trimming left V 2 bases short and J 3 bases short, with 17 bases between. This CDR3 is 16 amino acids long. Looked up from germline, CDR1 is MNHEY and CDR2 is SVGEGT. In DNA, the CDR3 is TGTGCCAGCAGTTACGCCCTCCGGACGGTGCTCTACGAGCAGTACTTC. Amino acids: CASSYALRTVLYEQYF.

This chain uses TRBV7-9 with TRBJ1-2; TRBD1 is a possible D gene (5 bases). The V gene's germline CDR1 is SEHNR and CDR2 FQNEAQ (reference sequence). The CDR3 has 14 amino acids. Trimming cost V 3 bases and J 5 bases, with 13 bases left between them. Written as DNA, the CDR3 is TGTGCCAGCAGCTTCGGACATACCCTTTATGGCTACACCTTC. Its protein is CASSFGHTLYGYTF. Combining the CDR3 with reference TRBV7-9 and TRBJ1-2 gives the whole variable domain DTGVSQNPRHKITKRGQNVTFRCDPISEHNRLYWYRQTLGQGPEFLTYFQNEAQLEKSRLLSDRFSAERPKGSFSTLEIQRTEQGDSAMYLCASSFGHTLYGYTFGSGTRLTVV.

Ten or more counts support this clone. This rearrangement joins TRBV24-1 to TRBJ2-2; D is uncertain. V was cut by 4 bases and J by 5 bases, with 22 bases left in between. The CDR3 totals 18 residues. CDR1 and CDR2 (germline): KGHDR, SFDVKD. The CDR3, as DNA: TGTGCCACCAGTGACCTCCCCAACCGGGCTCAATGGACCGGGGAGCTGTTTTTT. This gives the protein CATSDLPNRAQWTGELFF.

At least ten counts were recorded for this clone. This sequence joins TRBV20-1 and TRBJ2-5; 9 bases match TRBD2. Germline assignment: CDR1 DFQATT and CDR2 SNEGSKA (reference sequence). CDR3 length: 14 residues. Losses at the gene ends were 0 bases for V and 5 bases for J; bases not matched to a gene: 4. The CDR3 DNA sequence: TGCAGTGCTAGAGATCGGACTAGCGAGGAGACCCAGTACTTC. Its translation is CSARDRTSEETQYF.

This clone was found many times. The chain carries TRBV25-1 and TRBJ2-6, with a possible D match to TRBD1 (5 bases). The CDR3 has 13 residues. V shed 8 bases and J shed 1 base, with 6 bases lying between them. Germline V gives CDR1 MGHDK, CDR2 SYGVNS. CDR3 in amino acids: CASGASGANVLTF. The CDR3 bases are TGTGCCAGCGGGGCGTCTGGGGCCAACGTCCTGACTTTC.

In the case of this clone: A much larger clonotype is one base distant, so this may be a read error. V and J are TRBV20-1 and TRBJ1-4, with D perhaps matching TRBD1 (5 bases). CDR3 length equals 14 residues. CDR1 and CDR2 from the germline V gene are DFQATT and SNEGSKA (reference sequence). Trimming shortened V by 5 bases and J by 8 bases, and 18 bases separated the two germline ends. The CDR3 DNA sequence: TGCAGTGCTGTCTTTAGAGGGGAAAGGGAAAAACTGTTTTTT. Amino acids: CSAVFRGEREKLFF.

This clone was detected ten times or more. The chain uses TRBV3-1 and TRBJ2-7; D gene ambiguous. The CDR3 runs to 11 residues. CDR1 is LGHDT and CDR2 is YNNKEL in the germline V gene (reference sequence). Trimming pared 3 bases from V and 6 bases from J, leaving 6 bases between. The DNA for the CDR3 is TGTGCCAGCAGCCAGGGCGCCGAGCAGTACTTC. Translation gives CASSQGAEQYF.

The sample holds many counts of this clone. The chain carries TRBV24-1 and TRBJ2-1, with TRBD2 identical over 12 bases. Per the germline V gene, CDR1 is KGHDR and CDR2 is SFDVKD. The CDR3 consists of 14 residues. V dropped 6 bases and J dropped 10; count of bases not matched to a gene: 6. The CDR3 region has the DNA TGTGCCACCAGTTCTTCTAGCGGGAGGGACGAGCAGTTCTTC. It specifies CATSSSSGRDEQFF.

The table lists this clone with many counts. This same CDR3 is encoded by further DNA sequences in the sample. This chain links TRBV11-2 with TRBJ1-1; D perhaps matches TRBD1 (6 bases). Between the trimmed V and J ends, which lost 2 bases and 5 bases, there was a span of 9 bases. The germline V gene encodes CDR1 SGHAT and CDR2 FQNNGV. The CDR3 extends over 13 amino acids. CDR3 nucleotides: TGTGCCAGCAGCTTAAGGGGGGGGACTGAAGCTTTCTTT. Encoded protein: CASSLRGGTEAFF.

This clone was seen ten or more times. The rearrangement joins TRBV30 to TRBJ2-1; D might be TRBD1 (6 bases). Trimming removed 8 bases from V and 2 bases from J, with 16 bases in between. The CDR3 has 14 residues. CDR1 is GTSNPN, CDR2 SVGIG, per germline (reference sequence). CDR3: CAGQDRDTYNEQFF. The CDR3 DNA is TGTGCCGGGCAAGACCGGGACACCTACAATGAGCAGTTCTTC.

With respect to this clone: One base away lies a much larger clone, so this may be a sequencing read error. The chain links TRBV20-1 to TRBJ1-5; TRBD1 is a possible D gene (6 bases). V lost 6 bases and J lost 5, with 17 bases in between. The CDR3 sequence is 14 residues long. Germline V gene data show CDR1 as DFQATT and CDR2 as SNEGSKA (reference sequence). CDR3 nucleotides: TGCAGTGCAAGGGGGTGGACGAGGGATCAGCCCCAGCATTTT. Translating it yields CSARGWTRDQPQHF.

As concerns this clone: A much bigger clone sits one base away, suggesting this may be a read error. The sample contains more than one DNA sequence encoding this CDR3. The rearrangement joins TRBV20-1 to TRBJ1-4; D unclear. V dropped 1 base and J dropped 4 bases, with 7 bases sitting between them. The CDR3 spans 13 residues. In germline, CDR1 is DFQATT, CDR2 SNEGSKA (reference sequence). CDR3 sequence (DNA): TGCAGTGCTAGAGGACACTATAATGAAAAACTGTTTTTT. The encoded protein is CSARGHYNEKLFF.

In its sample, this clone was seen many times. This chain connects TRBV9 to TRBJ2-3; 7 bases map to TRBD1. The CDR3 has 15 amino acids. From germline, CDR1 is SGDLS and CDR2 YYNGEE. V lost 1 base to trimming and J lost 1 base; unmatched junction nucleotides: 3. CDR3 in amino acids: CASSVSGTGTDTQYF. The CDR3 DNA reads TGTGCCAGCAGCGTATCAGGGACAGGCACAGATACGCAGTATTTT. Together with reference TRBV9 and TRBJ2-3, the CDR3 gives the full variable domain: DSGVTQTPKHLITATGQRVTLRCSPRSGDLSVYWYQQSLDQGLQFLIQYYNGEERAKGNILERFSAQQFPDLHSELNLSSLELGDSALYFCASSVSGTGTDTQYFGPGTRLTVL.

This clone was counted many times. This chain links TRBV11-2 with TRBJ2-1; a weak D match, TRBD1 (6 bases). With 0 bases removed from V and 5 bases from J, the gap between germline ends came to 17 bases. Germline CDR1 is SGHAT and CDR2 is FQNNGV. The CDR3 is made up of 17 amino acids. This chain's CDR3 is CASSLDLSRGRNNEQFF. In DNA, the CDR3 is TGTGCCAGCAGCTTAGATTTGAGCAGGGGCAGAAACAATGAGCAGTTCTTC.

This clone has a handful of counts. A much larger clone is a single base away; this may be a read error. This chain uses TRBV9 with TRBJ2-3, with TRBD1 identical over 7 bases. This CDR3 comprises 15 residues. The V segment lost 4 bases and the J segment 8 bases; nucleotides outside the gene matches: 13. CDR1 and CDR2 from the germline V gene are SGDLS and YYNGEE. This CDR3 is CASSPKGARWGTQYF. The CDR3 region has the DNA TGTGCCAGCAGCCCCAAGGGGGCTCGGTGGGGTACGCAGTATTTT.